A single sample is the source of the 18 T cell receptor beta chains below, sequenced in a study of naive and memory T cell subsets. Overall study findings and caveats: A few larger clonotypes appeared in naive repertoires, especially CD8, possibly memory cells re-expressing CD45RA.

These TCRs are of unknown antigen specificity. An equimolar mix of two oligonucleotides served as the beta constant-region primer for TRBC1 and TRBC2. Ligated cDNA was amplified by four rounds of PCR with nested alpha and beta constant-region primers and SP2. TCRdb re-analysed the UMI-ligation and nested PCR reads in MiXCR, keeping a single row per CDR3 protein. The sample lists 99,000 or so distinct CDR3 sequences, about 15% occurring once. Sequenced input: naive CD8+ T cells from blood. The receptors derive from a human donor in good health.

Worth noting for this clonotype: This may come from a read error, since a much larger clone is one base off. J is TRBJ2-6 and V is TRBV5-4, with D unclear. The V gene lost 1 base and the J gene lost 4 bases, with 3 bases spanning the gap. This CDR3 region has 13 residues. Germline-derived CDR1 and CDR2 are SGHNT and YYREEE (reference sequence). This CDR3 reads CASSLPGANVLTF. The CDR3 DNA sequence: TGTGCCAGCAGCTTGCCCGGGGCCAACGTCCTGACTTTC.

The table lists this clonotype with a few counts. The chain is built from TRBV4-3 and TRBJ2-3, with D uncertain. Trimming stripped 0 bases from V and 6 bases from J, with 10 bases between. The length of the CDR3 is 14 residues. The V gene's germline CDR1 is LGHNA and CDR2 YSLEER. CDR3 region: CASSQDGHTDTQYF. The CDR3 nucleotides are TGCGCCAGCAGCCAAGACGGTCACACGGATACGCAGTATTTT.

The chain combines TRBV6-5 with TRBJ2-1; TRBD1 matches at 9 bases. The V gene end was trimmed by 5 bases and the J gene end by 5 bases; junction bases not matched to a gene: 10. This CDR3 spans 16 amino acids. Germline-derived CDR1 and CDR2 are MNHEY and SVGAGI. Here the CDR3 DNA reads TGTGCCAGCAGTACGGGTCGGACAGGGGTCCACAATGAGCAGTTCTTC. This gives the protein CASSTGRTGVHNEQFF.

The DNA of the CDR3 is TGTGCCAGTTCCGGGACGGAAAGGCCAGATACGCAGTATTTT. Residues: CASSGTERPDTQYF. The V and J genes are TRBV12-3 or TRBV12-4 and TRBJ2-3; D may match TRBD1 or TRBD2 (5 bases each). The CDR3 extends over 14 amino acids. Trimming stripped 9 bases from V and 4 bases from J, with 17 bases between.

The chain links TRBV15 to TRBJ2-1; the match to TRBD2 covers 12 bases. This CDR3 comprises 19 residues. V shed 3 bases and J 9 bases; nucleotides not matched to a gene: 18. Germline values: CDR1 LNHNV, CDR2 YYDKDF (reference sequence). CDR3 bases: TGTGCCACCAGCAGGGACTGGACTAGCGGGGAGATTATACGTGGTGAGCAGTTCTTC. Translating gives CATSRDWTSGEIIRGEQFF.

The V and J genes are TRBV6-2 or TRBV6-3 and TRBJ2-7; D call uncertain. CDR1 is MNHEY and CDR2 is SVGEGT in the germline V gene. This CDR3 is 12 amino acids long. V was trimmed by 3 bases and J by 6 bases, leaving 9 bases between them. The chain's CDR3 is CASSYAETEQYF. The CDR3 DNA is TGTGCCAGCAGTTATGCTGAAACCGAGCAGTACTTC.

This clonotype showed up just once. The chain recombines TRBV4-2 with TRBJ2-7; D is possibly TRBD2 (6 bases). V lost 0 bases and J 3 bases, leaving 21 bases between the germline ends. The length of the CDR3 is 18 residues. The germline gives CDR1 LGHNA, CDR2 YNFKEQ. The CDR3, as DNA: TGTGCCAGCAGCCAAGATTCATCCAGGGCTAGCGCACACTACGAGCAGTACTTC. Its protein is CASSQDSSRASAHYEQYF.

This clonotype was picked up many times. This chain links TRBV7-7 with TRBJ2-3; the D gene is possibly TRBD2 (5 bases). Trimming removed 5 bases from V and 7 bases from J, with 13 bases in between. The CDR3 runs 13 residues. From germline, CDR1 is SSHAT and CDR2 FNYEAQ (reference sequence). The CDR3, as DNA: TGTGCCAGCAGCGAAATCGGGGAGAATACGCAGTATTTT. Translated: CASSEIGENTQYF.

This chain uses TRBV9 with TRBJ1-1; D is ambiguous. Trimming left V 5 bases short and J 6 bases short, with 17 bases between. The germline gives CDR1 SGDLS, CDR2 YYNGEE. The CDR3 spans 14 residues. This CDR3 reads CASSPAPASAEAFF. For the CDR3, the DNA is TGTGCCAGCAGTCCCGCCCCGGCTTCGGCTGAAGCTTTCTTT.

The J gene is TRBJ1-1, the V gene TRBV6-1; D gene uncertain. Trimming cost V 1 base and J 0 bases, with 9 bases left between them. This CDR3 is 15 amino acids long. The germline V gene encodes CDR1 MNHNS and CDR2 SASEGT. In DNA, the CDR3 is TGTGCCAGCAGTGAAGGGCCGAGTGTGAACACTGAAGCTTTCTTT. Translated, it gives CASSEGPSVNTEAFF.

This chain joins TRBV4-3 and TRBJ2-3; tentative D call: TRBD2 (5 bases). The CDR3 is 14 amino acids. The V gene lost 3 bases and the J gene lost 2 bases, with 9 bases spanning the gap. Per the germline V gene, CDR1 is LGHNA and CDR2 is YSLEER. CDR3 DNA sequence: TGCGCCAGCAGCCAGGGGAGCTACACAGATACGCAGTATTTT. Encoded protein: CASSQGSYTDTQYF.

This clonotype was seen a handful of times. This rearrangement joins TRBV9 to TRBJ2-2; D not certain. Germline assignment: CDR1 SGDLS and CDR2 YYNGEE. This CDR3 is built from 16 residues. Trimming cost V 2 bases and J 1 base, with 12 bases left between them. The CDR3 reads CASSVPLGVNTGELFF. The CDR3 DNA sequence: TGTGCCAGCAGCGTCCCCCTCGGAGTGAACACCGGGGAGCTGTTTTTT.

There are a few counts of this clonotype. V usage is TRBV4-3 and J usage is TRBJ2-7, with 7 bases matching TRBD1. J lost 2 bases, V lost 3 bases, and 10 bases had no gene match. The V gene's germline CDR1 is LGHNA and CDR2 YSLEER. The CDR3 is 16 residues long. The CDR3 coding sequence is TGCGCCAGCAGCCAGCGCCAACAGGGGTTCGCCTACGAGCAGTACTTC. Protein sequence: CASSQRQQGFAYEQYF.

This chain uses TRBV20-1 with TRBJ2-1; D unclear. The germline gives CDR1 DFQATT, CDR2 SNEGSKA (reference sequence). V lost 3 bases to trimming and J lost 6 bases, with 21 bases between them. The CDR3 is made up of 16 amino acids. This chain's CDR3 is CSASPMRLGEANEQFF. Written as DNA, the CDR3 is TGCAGTGCTAGTCCCATGAGGCTAGGAGAGGCCAATGAGCAGTTCTTC.

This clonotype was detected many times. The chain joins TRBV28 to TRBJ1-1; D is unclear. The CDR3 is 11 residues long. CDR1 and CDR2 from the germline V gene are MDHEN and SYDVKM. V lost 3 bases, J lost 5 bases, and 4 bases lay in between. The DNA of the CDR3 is TGTGCCAGCAGTTTGTTAACTGAAGCTTTCTTT. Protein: CASSLLTEAFF.

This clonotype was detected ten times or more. The CDR3 region has the DNA TGTGCCAGCAGTTTATTTTGGAATGAGCAGTTCTTC. Residues: CASSLFWNEQFF. The rearrangement links TRBV28 to TRBJ2-1, with D unclear. Trimming took off 1 base at V and 7 bases at J, with 5 bases between the two ends. The germline gives CDR1 MDHEN, CDR2 SYDVKM. The CDR3 is made up of 12 amino acids. Based on the CDR3 plus reference TRBV28 and TRBJ2-1, the full variable domain is DVKVTQSSRYLVKRTGEKVFLECVQDMDHENMFWYRQDPGLGLRLIYFSYDVKMKEKGDIPEGYSVSREKKERFSLILESASTNQTSMYLCASSLFWNEQFFGPGTRLTVL.

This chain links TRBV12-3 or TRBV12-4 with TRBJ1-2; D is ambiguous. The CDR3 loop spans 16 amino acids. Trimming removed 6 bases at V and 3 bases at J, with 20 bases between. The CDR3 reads CASSPTLGSWDYGYTF. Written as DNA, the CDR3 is TGTGCCAGCAGCCCTACGCTCGGGAGTTGGGACTATGGCTACACCTTC.

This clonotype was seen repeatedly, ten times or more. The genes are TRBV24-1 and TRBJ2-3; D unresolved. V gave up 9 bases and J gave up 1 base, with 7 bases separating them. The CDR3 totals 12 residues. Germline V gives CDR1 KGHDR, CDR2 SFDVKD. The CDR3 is CATGQGTDTQYF. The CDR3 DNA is TGTGCCACCGGCCAGGGCACAGATACGCAGTATTTT.